Below, 21 T cell receptor beta chains from the same sample are listed, as sequenced in a study of CD8+ T cells in alopecia areata. Regarding treatment: oral pan-JAK inhibitor, 5-10 mg twice daily. Extracted from the samples, RNA was reverse transcribed into cDNA to serve as the sequencing template. Sequencing was performed with immunoSEQ multiplex PCR; in TCRdb, only in-frame clones are kept and a portion is missing. The sample gives roughly 100,000 clones, around 86% of which show up once; around 10% is in the top ten. The input for sequencing was CD8+ T cells sorted from blood, taken between weeks 30 and 35, from a patient treated with tofacitinib. The receptors derive from a human donor with alopecia areata.

This chain uses TRBV9 with TRBJ2-7; maybe TRBD2 (6 bases). The V end was cut by 4 bases, the J end by 5 bases, with 31 bases between. CDR3 length: 19 amino acids. CDR1 and CDR2 (germline): SGDLS, YYNGEE. DNA of the CDR3: TGTGCCAGCAGCACTCCACGGGTGGGCAATAGCGGAAGAGATCACGAGCAGTACTTC. Amino acid sequence: CASSTPRVGNSGRDHEQYF.

V and J are TRBV29-1 and TRBJ2-5, with TRBD1 identical over 7 bases. The last part of the DNA fits TRBJ2-7 better; the J call may be wrong. CDR1 SQVTM and CDR2 ANQGSEA come from the germline V gene. The CDR3 has 15 amino acids. CDR3 region: CSVEEAEQGIYEQYF. The CDR3 bases are TGCAGCGTTGAAGAAGCTGAACAGGGGATCTACGAGCAGTACTTC.

In this sample, this clone turned up once. Relative to the germline gene, one junction end is altered; a read error may explain this. This chain links TRBV7-7 with TRBJ1-3; D gene ambiguous. The CDR3 runs to 15 residues. CDR1 and CDR2 from the germline V gene are SSHAT and FNYEAQ (reference sequence). CDR3 region: CASSPDQGSGNTIYF. The CDR3 DNA is TGTGCTAGCAGTCCCGATCAAGGGTCTGGAAACACCATATATTTT.

The chain has TRBV11-2 and TRBJ2-5; 7 bases are a match to TRBD2. The germline gives CDR1 SGHAT, CDR2 FQNNGV. The CDR3 is made up of 15 amino acids. The V and J ends lost 2 bases and 8 bases, in that order; junction bases with no gene match: 11. This chain's CDR3 is CASSLSGGLSETQYF. The CDR3 nucleotides read TGTGCCAGCAGCTTATCGGGAGGTCTTTCAGAAACCCAGTACTTC. The whole variable domain, remainder taken from reference TRBV11-2 and TRBJ2-5, is EAGVAQSPRYKIIEKRQSVAFWCNPISGHATLYWYQQILGQGPKLLIQFQNNGVVDDSQLPKDRFSAERLKGVDSTLKIQPAKLEDSAVYLCASSLSGGLSETQYFGPGTRLLVL.

V gene TRBV7-8 combines with J gene TRBJ2-7; 7 bases are a match to TRBD1. Unmatched junction bases numbered 10, after V lost 1 base and J lost 7 bases. The CDR3 spans 15 residues. From germline, CDR1 is SGHVS and CDR2 FQNEAQ. The CDR3 nucleotides are TGTGCCAGCAGCTTAGTAGGGCAGGGGGTAGGTGAGCAGTACTTC. Amino acids: CASSLVGQGVGEQYF.

CDR3 in amino acids: CASSSWGNYGYTF. The CDR3, as DNA: TGTGCCAGCAGTTCTTGGGGGAACTATGGCTACACCTTC. This chain uses TRBV27 with TRBJ1-2; TRBD1 is a possible D gene (5 bases). Trimming left V 4 bases short and J 2 bases short, with 8 bases between. Germline-derived CDR1 and CDR2 are MNHEY and SMNVEV (reference sequence). CDR3 length: 13 residues.

This chain joins TRBV6-5 and TRBJ2-7; D perhaps matches TRBD2 (6 bases). Germline-derived CDR1 and CDR2 are MNHEY and SVGAGI. The V end was cut by 5 bases, the J end by 7 bases, with 9 bases between. This CDR3 spans 11 amino acids. The CDR3 nucleotides read TGTGCCAGCAGTCCAGGGACTGAGCAGTACTTC. This encodes CASSPGTEQYF.

This sequence joins TRBV5-1 and TRBJ1-1; D is unresolved. V was trimmed by 3 bases and J by 5 bases, leaving 17 bases between them. Germline CDR1 SGHRS, CDR2 YFSETQ. CDR3 length equals 15 residues. CDR3: CASSSRRAALTEAFF. In DNA form, the CDR3 reads TGCGCCAGCAGCTCTCGGAGGGCCGCTCTGACTGAAGCTTTCTTT. Full variable domain (remainder filled in from reference TRBV5-1 and TRBJ1-1): KAGVTQTPRYLIKTRGQQVTLSCSPISGHRSVSWYQQTPGQGLQFLFEYFSETQRNKGNFPGRFSGRQFSNSRSEMNVSTLELGDSALYLCASSSRRAALTEAFFGQGTRLTVV.

The chain links TRBV7-8 to TRBJ2-1, with TRBD2 identical over 9 bases. J gave up 4 bases and V 3 bases, and 10 bases lay outside the gene matches. The CDR3 sequence is 17 residues long. CDR1 and CDR2 (germline): SGHVS, FQNEAQ. The CDR3 nucleotides are TGTGCCAGCAGCTTGAAGACCGGGACTAGCCCTTACAATGAGCAGTTCTTC. Encoded protein: CASSLKTGTSPYNEQFF.

The chain carries TRBV7-6 and TRBJ1-2; D may be TRBD1 (5 bases). The CDR3 totals 14 residues. The V end was cut by 1 base, the J end by 2 bases, with 8 bases between. Germline CDR1 is SGHVS and CDR2 is FNYEAQ. Here the CDR3 DNA reads TGTGCCAGCAGCTTAGGAGGGGCGAACTATGGCTACACCTTC. Translated, it gives CASSLGGANYGYTF.

This chain links TRBV5-1 with TRBJ2-7; D possibly corresponds to TRBD1 (5 bases). The CDR3 has 15 residues. V gave up 0 bases and J gave up 2 bases, with 12 bases separating them. Germline CDR1 is SGHRS and CDR2 is YFSETQ. The CDR3 is CASSLAVGETYEQYF. The CDR3 DNA reads as TGCGCCAGCAGCTTGGCTGTAGGGGAAACCTACGAGCAGTACTTC.

A note on this clone: The limits of the CDR3 on the DNA are not certain, so only TCRdb's listed CDR3 is given. The chain has TRBV6-5 and TRBJ1-2; the table's D call of TRBD1 was not tested on the DNA. Germline CDR1 and CDR2: MNHEY and SVGAGI. Counting both end residues, the CDR3 totals 14 amino acids. CDR3: CASSTSTANYGYTF.

The rearrangement uses TRBV6-1 and TRBJ2-7; the D gene is possibly TRBD2 (5 bases). The CDR3 runs 16 residues. Germline values: CDR1 MNHNS, CDR2 SASEGT. The ends were cut back, 2 bases at V and 3 bases at J, with 17 bases in the middle. The CDR3 sequence is CASSELGGSIGYEQYF. The CDR3 bases are TGTGCCAGCAGTGAATTAGGTGGGAGTATTGGCTACGAGCAGTACTTC.

This rearrangement joins TRBV6-5 to TRBJ2-1; maybe TRBD2 (5 bases). Looked up from germline, CDR1 is MNHEY and CDR2 is SVGAGI. Between the trimmed V and J ends, which lost 7 bases and 1 base, there was a span of 8 bases. The length of the CDR3 is 13 residues. The CDR3 here is CASTGVSYNEQFF. CDR3 coding DNA: TGTGCCAGCACCGGGGTTTCCTACAATGAGCAGTTCTTC.

The chain is built from TRBV30 and TRBJ2-1, with 10 bases matching TRBD2. The CDR3 runs to 14 residues. V gave up 2 bases and J gave up 9 bases; unmatched junction bases: 7. Germline V gives CDR1 GTSNPN, CDR2 SVGIG (reference sequence). Here the CDR3 DNA reads TGTGCCTGGAGTTTCGGACTAGCGGCAAGTGAGCAGTTCTTC. Translation gives CAWSFGLAASEQFF.

The rearrangement links TRBV7-9 to TRBJ2-2; D is unresolved. V was trimmed by 3 bases and J by 3 bases, leaving 5 bases between them. Per germline, CDR1 SEHNR and CDR2 FQNEAQ (reference sequence). The CDR3 has 13 residues. CDR3 loop: CASSFGYTGELFF. The CDR3 nucleotides read TGTGCCAGCAGCTTCGGCTACACCGGGGAGCTGTTTTTT.

This clone was detected only a few times. This rearrangement joins TRBV29-1 to TRBJ2-7; 8 bases are shared with TRBD1. The CDR3 loop spans 13 amino acids. The ends lost 4 bases at V and 0 bases at J; junction bases unmatched: 2. Germline V CDR1 and CDR2: SQVTM, ANQGSEA. The CDR3 bases are TGCAGCGTTGTTACAGGGGGCTCCTACGAGCAGTACTTC. Its translation: CSVVTGGSYEQYF.

J is TRBJ2-7 and V is TRBV5-1, with D maybe TRBD2 (6 bases). Between the trimmed V and J ends, which lost 1 base and 1 base, there was a span of 15 bases. The CDR3 is 16 residues long. Germline V lookup: CDR1 SGHRS, CDR2 YFSETQ. The chain's CDR3 is CASSLYPETSSYEQYF. The CDR3 DNA follows: TGCGCCAGCAGCTTGTATCCAGAGACTAGTTCCTACGAGCAGTACTTC.

Turning to this clone: Lacking the conserved final phenylalanine or tryptophan, this CDR3 likely reflects a read error. The chain recombines TRBV7-6 with TRBJ2-7; D unclear. The V and J ends lost 4 bases and 1 base respectively, with 8 bases between them. This CDR3 contains 13 residues. The V gene's germline CDR1 is SGHVS and CDR2 FNYEAQ. CDR3 DNA: TGTGCCAGCAGCTCGGGCTCATCCTACGAGCAGTACCTC. Translating it yields CASSSGSSYEQYL.

The chain joins TRBV6-4 to TRBJ2-7; 12 nucleotides line up with TRBD1. Germline CDR1 and CDR2: MRHNA and SNTAGT. V lost 5 bases to trimming and J lost 4 bases; unmatched junction nucleotides: 9. This CDR3 has 16 amino acids. The chain's CDR3 is CASSPSGTGGKYEQYF. The CDR3 coding sequence is TGTGCCAGCAGTCCATCCGGGACAGGGGGCAAGTACGAGCAGTACTTC.

This clone was counted once. This rearrangement joins TRBV7-8 to TRBJ2-7; tentatively, D is TRBD1 (5 bases). The CDR3 has 16 amino acids. Per the germline V gene, CDR1 is SGHVS and CDR2 is FQNEAQ. V lost 1 base and J lost 4, with 17 bases in between. The CDR3 DNA follows: TGTGCCAGCAGCTTAGTTCAGGAGCCCAGGGCATACGAGCAGTACTTC. It codes for CASSLVQEPRAYEQYF.